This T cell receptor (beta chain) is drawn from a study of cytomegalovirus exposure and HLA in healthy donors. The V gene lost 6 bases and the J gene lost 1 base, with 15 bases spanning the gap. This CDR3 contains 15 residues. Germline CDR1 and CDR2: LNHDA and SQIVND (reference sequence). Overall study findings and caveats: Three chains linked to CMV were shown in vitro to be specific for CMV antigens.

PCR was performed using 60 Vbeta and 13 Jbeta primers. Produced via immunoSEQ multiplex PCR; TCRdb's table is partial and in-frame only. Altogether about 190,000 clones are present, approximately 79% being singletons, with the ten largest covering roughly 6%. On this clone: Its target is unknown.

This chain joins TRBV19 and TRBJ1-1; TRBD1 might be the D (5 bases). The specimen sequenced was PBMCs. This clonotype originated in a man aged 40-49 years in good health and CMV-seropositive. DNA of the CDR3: TGTGCCAGTAGCGTGGGAGGGGCTCCGAACACTGAAGCTTTCTTT. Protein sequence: CASSVGGAPNTEAFF. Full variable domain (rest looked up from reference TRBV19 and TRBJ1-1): DGGITQSPKYLFRKEGQNVTLSCEQNLNHDAMYWYRQDPGQGLRLIYYSQIVNDFQKGDIAEGYSVSREKKESFPLTVTSAQKNPTAFYLCASSVGGAPNTEAFFGQGTRLTVV.